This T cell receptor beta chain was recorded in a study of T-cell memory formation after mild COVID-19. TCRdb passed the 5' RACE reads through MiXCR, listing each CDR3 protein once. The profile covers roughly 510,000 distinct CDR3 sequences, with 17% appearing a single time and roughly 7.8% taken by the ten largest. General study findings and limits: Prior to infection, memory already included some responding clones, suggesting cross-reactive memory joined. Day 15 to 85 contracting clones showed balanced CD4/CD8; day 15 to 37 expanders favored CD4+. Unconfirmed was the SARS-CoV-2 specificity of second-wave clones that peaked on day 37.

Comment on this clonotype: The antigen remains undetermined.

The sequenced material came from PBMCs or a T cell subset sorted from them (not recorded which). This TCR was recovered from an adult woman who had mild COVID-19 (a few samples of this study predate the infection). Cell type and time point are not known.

The CDR3 sequence is CASRPRVSPLHF. CDR3 nucleotides: TGTGCCAGCAGGCCCAGGGTTTCACCCCTCCACTTT. The chain is built from TRBV28 and TRBJ1-6, with a possible D match to TRBD1 (5 bases). Per germline, CDR1 MDHEN and CDR2 SYDVKM. The CDR3 totals 12 residues. The V gene lost 6 bases and the J gene lost 9 bases, with 9 bases spanning the gap.